One T cell receptor beta chain is described in this entry. Its antigen is currently unknown. The CDR3 consists of 15 residues. CDR1 is MNHNY and CDR2 is SVGAGI in the germline V gene (reference sequence). With V trimmed by 8 bases and J by 0 bases, 4 bases remained unmatched. This record belongs to a study of T cell repertoires in cytomegalovirus infection. Points from the study as a whole: In two of eight donors, the top clonotype was HLA-C-restricted CMV-specific.

TCRdb recomputed calls from the reads with MiXCR, one row per CDR3 protein. The sample includes about 700,000 distinct CDR3 sequences, about 33% of them seen just once. The chain is built from TRBV6-6 and TRBJ2-4; 10 bases align to TRBD2. The starting material was cultured PBMCs, obtained from culture after CMV antigen stimulation. The sequence came from a human donor in good health (CMV status not recorded). Some clones in this sample may be carry-over from other donors' samples. The CDR3 region is CASGTSALAKNIQYF. The CDR3 DNA is TGTGCCAGCGGGACTAGCGCGTTAGCCAAAAACATTCAGTACTTC.